The following is a TCR beta chain sequence with its context. The V gene's germline CDR1 is SGHAT and CDR2 FQNNGV. V was clipped by 4 bases and J by 12 bases; unmatched bases: 3. There are 11 residues in the CDR3. The entry originates in a study of blood T cell repertoires in COVID-19. Study-wide background: COVID-19 samples from acute and convalescent phases originated in the United States, Italy and Spain. From T cells, B-cell-depleted T cells, or PBMCs came the material, which was cDNA or gDNA.

Original processing methods: Estimation of nucleated cell counts was performed using reference gene primer amplification. Produced via immunoSEQ multiplex PCR; TCRdb's table is partial and in-frame only. For V, J and clone size, that table is used; D and trimming come from the DNA. The data hold some 150,000 clones, with about 77% observed a single time. The chain employs TRBV11-2 and TRBJ2-1; 7 positions agree with TRBD2. This receptor was taken from a man in his 60s with acute or convalescent COVID-19. Specimen: peripheral blood. The CDR3 sequence is CASSWDYGQFF. As DNA, the CDR3 is TGTGCCAGCAGCTGGGACTATGGGCAGTTCTTC.